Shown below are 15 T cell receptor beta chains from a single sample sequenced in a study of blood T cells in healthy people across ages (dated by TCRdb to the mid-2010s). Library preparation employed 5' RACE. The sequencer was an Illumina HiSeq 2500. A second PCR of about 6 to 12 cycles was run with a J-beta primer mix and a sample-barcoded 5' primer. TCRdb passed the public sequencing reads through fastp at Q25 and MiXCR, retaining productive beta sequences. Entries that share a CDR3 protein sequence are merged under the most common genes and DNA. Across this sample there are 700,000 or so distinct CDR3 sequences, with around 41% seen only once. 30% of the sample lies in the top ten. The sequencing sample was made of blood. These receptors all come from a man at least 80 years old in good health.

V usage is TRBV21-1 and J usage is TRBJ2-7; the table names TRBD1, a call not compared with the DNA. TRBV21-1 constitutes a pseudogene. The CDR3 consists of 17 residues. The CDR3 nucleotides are TGTGCCAGCAGCTCCAAAAGTCCGGGACAGGGGGCCTACGAGCAGTACTTC. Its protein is CASSSKSPGQGAYEQYF.

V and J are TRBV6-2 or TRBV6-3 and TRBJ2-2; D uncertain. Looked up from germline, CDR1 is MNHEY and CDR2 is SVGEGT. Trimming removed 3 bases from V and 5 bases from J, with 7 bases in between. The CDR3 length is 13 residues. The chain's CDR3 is CASSYGHTGELFF. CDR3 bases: TGTGCCAGCAGTTATGGCCATACCGGGGAGCTGTTTTTT.

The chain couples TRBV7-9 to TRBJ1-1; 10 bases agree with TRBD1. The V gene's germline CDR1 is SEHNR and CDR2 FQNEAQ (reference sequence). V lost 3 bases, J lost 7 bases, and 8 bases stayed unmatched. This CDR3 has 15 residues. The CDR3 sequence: CASSFFGTGDFEAFF. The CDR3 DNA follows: TGTGCCAGCAGCTTCTTTGGGACAGGGGATTTTGAAGCTTTCTTT.

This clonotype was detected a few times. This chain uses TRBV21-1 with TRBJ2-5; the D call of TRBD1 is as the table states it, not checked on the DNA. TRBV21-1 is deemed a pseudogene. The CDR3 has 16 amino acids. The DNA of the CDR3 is TGTGCCAGCAGCCGCCACCTCCGGGACAGCCAAGAGACCCAGTACTTC. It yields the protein CASSRHLRDSQETQYF.

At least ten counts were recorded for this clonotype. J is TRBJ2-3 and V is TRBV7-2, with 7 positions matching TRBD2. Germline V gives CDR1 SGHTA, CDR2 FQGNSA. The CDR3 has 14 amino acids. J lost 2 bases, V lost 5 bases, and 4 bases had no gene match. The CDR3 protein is CASSPGTITDTQYF. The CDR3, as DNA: TGTGCCAGCAGCCCCGGGACTATCACAGATACGCAGTATTTT.

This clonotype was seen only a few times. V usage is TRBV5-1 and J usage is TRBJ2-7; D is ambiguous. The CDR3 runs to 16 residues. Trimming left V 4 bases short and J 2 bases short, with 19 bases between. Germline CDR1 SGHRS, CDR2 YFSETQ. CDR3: CASSLFLDAGTYEQYF. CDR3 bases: TGCGCCAGCAGCCTCTTTTTGGACGCTGGAACCTACGAGCAGTACTTC.

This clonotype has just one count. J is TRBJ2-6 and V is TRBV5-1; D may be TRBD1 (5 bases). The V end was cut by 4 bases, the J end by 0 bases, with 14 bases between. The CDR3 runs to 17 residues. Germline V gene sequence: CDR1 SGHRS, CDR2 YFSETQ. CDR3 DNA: TGCGCCAGCAGCCCCGGAACAGGCAACTCTGGGGCCAACGTCCTGACTTTC. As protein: CASSPGTGNSGANVLTF. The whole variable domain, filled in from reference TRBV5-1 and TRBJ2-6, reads KAGVTQTPRYLIKTRGQQVTLSCSPISGHRSVSWYQQTPGQGLQFLFEYFSETQRNKGNFPGRFSGRQFSNSRSEMNVSTLELGDSALYLCASSPGTGNSGANVLTFGAGSRLTVL.

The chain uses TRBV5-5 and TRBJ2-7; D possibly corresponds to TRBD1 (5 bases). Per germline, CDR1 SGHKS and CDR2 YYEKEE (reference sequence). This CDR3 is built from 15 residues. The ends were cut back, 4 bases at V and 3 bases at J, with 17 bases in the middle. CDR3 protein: CASSLGPGMFYEQYF. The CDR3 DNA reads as TGTGCCAGCAGCCTAGGGCCAGGGATGTTCTACGAGCAGTACTTC. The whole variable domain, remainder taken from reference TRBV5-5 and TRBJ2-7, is DAGVTQSPTHLIKTRGQQVTLRCSPISGHKSVSWYQQVLGQGPQFIFQYYEKEERGRGNFPDRFSARQFPNYSSELNVNALLLGDSALYLCASSLGPGMFYEQYFGPGTRLTVT.

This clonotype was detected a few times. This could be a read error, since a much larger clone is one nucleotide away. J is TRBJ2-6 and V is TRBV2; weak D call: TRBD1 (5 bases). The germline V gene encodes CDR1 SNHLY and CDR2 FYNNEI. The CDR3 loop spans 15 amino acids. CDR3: CASSGRSSGANALTF. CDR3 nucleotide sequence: TGTGCCAGCAGTGGTCGGAGCTCTGGGGCCAACGCCCTGACTTTC.

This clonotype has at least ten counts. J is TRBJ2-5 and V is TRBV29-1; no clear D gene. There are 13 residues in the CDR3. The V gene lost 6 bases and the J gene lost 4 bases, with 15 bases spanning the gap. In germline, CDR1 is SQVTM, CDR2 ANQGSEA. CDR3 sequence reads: CSVGYWDGETQYF. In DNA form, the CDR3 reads TGCAGCGTGGGTTATTGGGATGGAGAGACCCAGTACTTC.

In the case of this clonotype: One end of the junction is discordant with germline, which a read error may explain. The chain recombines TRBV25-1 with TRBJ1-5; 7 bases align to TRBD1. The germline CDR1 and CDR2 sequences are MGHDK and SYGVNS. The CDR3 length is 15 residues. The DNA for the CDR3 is TGTGCCAGCCAGGGGGGAGGGGGATCCAATCACCCCCAGCATTTT. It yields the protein CASQGGGGSNHPQHF.

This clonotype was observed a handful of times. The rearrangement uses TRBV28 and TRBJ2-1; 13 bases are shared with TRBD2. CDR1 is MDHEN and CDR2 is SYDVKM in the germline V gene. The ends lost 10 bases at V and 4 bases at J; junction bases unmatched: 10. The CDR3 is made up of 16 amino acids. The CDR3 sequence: CATWTSGSGWYNEQFF. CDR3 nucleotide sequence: TGTGCCACCTGGACTAGCGGGAGTGGATGGTACAATGAGCAGTTCTTC.

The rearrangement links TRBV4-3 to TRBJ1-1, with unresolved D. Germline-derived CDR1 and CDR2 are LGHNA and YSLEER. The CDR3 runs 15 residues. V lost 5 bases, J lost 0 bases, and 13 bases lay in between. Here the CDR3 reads CASSYDWTVNTEAFF. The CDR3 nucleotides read TGCGCCAGCAGCTACGATTGGACCGTGAACACTGAAGCTTTCTTT.

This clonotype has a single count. Written as DNA, the CDR3 is TGCAGCACTAGCGGGAGTTTGAATGAGCAGTTCTTC. It encodes CSTSGSLNEQFF. V and J are TRBV20-1 and TRBJ2-1; TRBD2 agrees at 11 bases. CDR1 DFQATT and CDR2 SNEGSKA come from the germline V gene (reference sequence). This CDR3 has 12 amino acids.

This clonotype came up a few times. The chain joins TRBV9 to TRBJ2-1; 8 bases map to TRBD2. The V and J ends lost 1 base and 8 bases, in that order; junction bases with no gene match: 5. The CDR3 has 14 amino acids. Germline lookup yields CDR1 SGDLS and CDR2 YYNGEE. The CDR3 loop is CASSVMPGGHEQFF. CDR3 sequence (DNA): TGTGCCAGCAGCGTAATGCCGGGGGGGCATGAGCAGTTCTTC.